The rows below give T cell receptor beta chains drawn from one sample of a study of T cells in tumors after PD-1 blockade. The data were produced by immunoSEQ multiplex PCR, yet TCRdb's version contains in-frame clones alone and is incomplete. The sample shows around 11,000 clones, approximately 61% of them seen only once. Here the sequenced sample was tumor tissue, taken after anti-PD-1 treatment. The receptors shown here come from a human donor with basal cell carcinoma. Both conserved end residues are part of each CDR3. The D gene is left open where the match is weak. Where a row states a size, it is once, few, many or the class of an expanded clone; other rows omit it.

j_call: TRBJ2-3
clone_size: -
v_call: TRBV5-4
d_call: TRBD2
cdr3_aa: CASRLTSGLSTDTQYF
cdr3_nt: TGTGCCAGCAGGTTGACTAGCGGGTTAAGCACAGATACGCAGTATTTT

j_call: TRBJ1-2
clone_size: -
v_call: TRBV28
d_call: -
cdr3_aa: CASSLGSLNYGYTF
cdr3_nt: TGTGCCAGCAGTTTAGGCAGCCTGAACTATGGCTACACCTTC

j_call: TRBJ1-2
clone_size: -
v_call: TRBV5-1
d_call: -
cdr3_aa: CASSLGLDGYTF
cdr3_nt: TGCGCCAGCAGCTTGGGTCTAGATGGCTACACCTTC

j_call: TRBJ1-2
clone_size: -
v_call: TRBV19
d_call: -
cdr3_aa: CASSINKDNGYTF
cdr3_nt: TGTGCCAGTAGTATTAATAAGGACAATGGCTACACCTTC

j_call: TRBJ2-2
clone_size: -
v_call: TRBV6-2/TRBV6-3
d_call: TRBD1
cdr3_aa: CASSAFDRVKTGELFF
cdr3_nt: TGTGCCAGCAGTGCATTCGACAGGGTTAAAACCGGGGAGCTGTTTTTT

j_call: TRBJ2-7
clone_size: -
v_call: TRBV18
d_call: -
cdr3_aa: CASSPMGLAYEQYF
cdr3_nt: TGTGCCAGCTCCCCTATGGGTTTGGCCTACGAGCAGTACTTC

j_call: TRBJ1-4
clone_size: -
v_call: TRBV29-1
d_call: -
cdr3_aa: CSVERGTTTNEKLFF
cdr3_nt: TGCAGCGTTGAAAGAGGAACGACAACTAATGAAAAACTGTTTTTT

j_call: TRBJ2-7
clone_size: -
v_call: TRBV20-1
d_call: TRBD2
cdr3_aa: CSASEAAGAYEQYF
cdr3_nt: TGCAGTGCTAGTGAGGCAGCGGGGGCCTACGAGCAGTACTTC

j_call: TRBJ2-4
clone_size: medium-sized
v_call: TRBV6-2/TRBV6-3
d_call: TRBD1
cdr3_aa: CASSWDRTVKLAKNIQYF
cdr3_nt: TGTGCCAGCAGTTGGGACAGAACAGTAAAACTAGCCAAAAACATTCAGTACTTC

j_call: TRBJ2-6
clone_size: -
v_call: TRBV28
d_call: -
cdr3_aa: CASSADSSGANVLTF
cdr3_nt: TGTGCCAGCAGCGCGGACAGCTCTGGGGCCAACGTCCTGACTTTC

j_call: TRBJ1-2
clone_size: -
v_call: TRBV7-9
d_call: TRBD1
cdr3_aa: CASSFGQGGKNNYGYTF
cdr3_nt: TGTGCCAGCAGCTTTGGACAGGGGGGAAAGAATAACTATGGCTACACCTTC

j_call: TRBJ2-1
clone_size: -
v_call: TRBV9
d_call: -
cdr3_aa: CASSVRDNEQFF
cdr3_nt: TGTGCCAGCAGCGTACGAGACAATGAGCAGTTCTTC

j_call: TRBJ1-2
clone_size: -
v_call: TRBV7-9
d_call: -
cdr3_aa: CASSPIGGGGYGYTF
cdr3_nt: TGTGCCAGCAGCCCAATCGGCGGGGGGGGCTATGGCTACACCTTC

j_call: TRBJ2-4
clone_size: -
v_call: TRBV5-1
d_call: TRBD1
cdr3_aa: CASSLSRDRVGTKNIQYF
cdr3_nt: TGCGCCAGCAGCCTGTCCCGGGACAGGGTTGGGACCAAAAACATTCAGTACTTC

j_call: TRBJ2-1
clone_size: -
v_call: TRBV7-6
d_call: -
cdr3_aa: CASSPGGEQFF
cdr3_nt: TGTGCCAGCAGCCCAGGCGGTGAGCAGTTCTTC

j_call: TRBJ2-2
clone_size: few
v_call: TRBV5-1
d_call: TRBD2
cdr3_aa: CASSSLAVNTGELFF
cdr3_nt: TGCGCCAGCAGCTCCCTAGCGGTAAACACCGGGGAGCTGTTTTTT

j_call: TRBJ1-5
clone_size: -
v_call: TRBV30
d_call: -
cdr3_aa: CAWSTGGAGQPQHF
cdr3_nt: TGTGCCTGGTCGACAGGAGGGGCCGGTCAGCCCCAGCATTTT

j_call: TRBJ2-1
clone_size: -
v_call: TRBV5-4
d_call: -
cdr3_aa: CASSLTGAYNEQFF
cdr3_nt: TGTGCCAGCAGCTTAACAGGAGCCTACAATGAGCAGTTCTTC

j_call: TRBJ1-6
clone_size: once
v_call: TRBV25-1
d_call: -
cdr3_aa: CASTPTGRSSPLHF
cdr3_nt: TGTGCCAGCACCCCGACAGGTCGAAGTTCACCCCTCCACTTT

j_call: TRBJ1-2
clone_size: -
v_call: TRBV15
d_call: TRBD1
cdr3_aa: CATRRGTGGSGYTF
cdr3_nt: TGTGCCACCAGGCGAGGGACAGGGGGCTCTGGCTACACCTTC

j_call: TRBJ2-6
clone_size: few
v_call: TRBV4-3
d_call: -
cdr3_aa: CASSQRSGSGANVLTF
cdr3_nt: TGCGCCAGCAGCCAAAGATCGGGCTCTGGGGCCAACGTCCTGACTTTC

j_call: TRBJ1-2
clone_size: -
v_call: TRBV19
d_call: -
cdr3_aa: CASSAQTGLNYGYTF
cdr3_nt: TGTGCCAGTAGTGCCCAGACAGGACTAAACTATGGCTACACCTTC

j_call: TRBJ2-6
clone_size: -
v_call: TRBV6-5
d_call: -
cdr3_aa: CAISRGSGANVLTF
cdr3_nt: TGTGCCATCTCCAGGGGCTCTGGGGCCAACGTCCTGACTTTC

j_call: TRBJ2-5
clone_size: -
v_call: TRBV27
d_call: -
cdr3_aa: CASSRLETIRETQYF
cdr3_nt: TGTGCCAGCAGTCGCCTAGAGACAATAAGAGAGACCCAGTACTTC

j_call: TRBJ1-6
clone_size: -
v_call: TRBV5-1
d_call: TRBD1
cdr3_aa: CASSLMGQSRSPLHF
cdr3_nt: TGCGCCAGCAGCTTGATGGGACAGAGTCGTTCACCCCTCCACTTT

j_call: TRBJ2-1
clone_size: -
v_call: TRBV24-1
d_call: -
cdr3_aa: CATSSASPIYNEQFF
cdr3_nt: TGTGCCACCAGTTCGGCCAGCCCAATCTACAATGAGCAGTTCTTC

j_call: TRBJ2-1
clone_size: few
v_call: TRBV9
d_call: -
cdr3_aa: CASQNPPAEQFF
cdr3_nt: TGTGCCAGCCAAAACCCGCCGGCTGAGCAGTTCTTC

j_call: TRBJ2-5
clone_size: -
v_call: TRBV3-1/TRBV3-2
d_call: -
cdr3_aa: CASSQDDSGETQYF
cdr3_nt: TGTGCCAGCAGCCAAGATGACAGTGGGGAGACCCAGTACTTC

j_call: TRBJ1-6
clone_size: -
v_call: TRBV10-3
d_call: -
cdr3_aa: CAISESGQGNSPLHF
cdr3_nt: TGTGCCATCAGTGAGTCGGGCCAGGGGAATTCACCCCTCCACTTT

j_call: TRBJ1-5
clone_size: -
v_call: TRBV19
d_call: -
cdr3_aa: CASSIVGGRPQHF
cdr3_nt: TGTGCCAGTAGTATAGTTGGGGGAAGGCCCCAGCATTTT

j_call: TRBJ2-7
clone_size: -
v_call: TRBV28
d_call: -
cdr3_aa: CASSSLETRALGHEQYF
cdr3_nt: TGTGCCAGCAGTTCACTCGAAACCCGGGCCCTAGGCCACGAGCAGTACTTC

j_call: TRBJ2-7
clone_size: -
v_call: TRBV11-2
d_call: TRBD1
cdr3_aa: CASSLISSAGQGSTEQYF
cdr3_nt: TGTGCCAGCAGCTTAATAAGTTCGGCGGGACAGGGCTCCACCGAGCAGTACTTC

j_call: TRBJ2-1
clone_size: -
v_call: TRBV6-6
d_call: -
cdr3_aa: CASSYRLVSQFF
cdr3_nt: TGTGCCAGCAGTTACCGATTAGTCAGCCAGTTCTTC

j_call: TRBJ1-2
clone_size: -
v_call: TRBV15
d_call: -
cdr3_aa: CATSRDPLQGYTF
cdr3_nt: TGTGCCACCAGCAGAGACCCCCTACAAGGCTACACCTTC

j_call: TRBJ1-5
clone_size: few
v_call: TRBV12-3/TRBV12-4
d_call: -
cdr3_aa: CASSLVSNQPQHF
cdr3_nt: TGTGCCAGCAGTTTAGTTAGCAATCAGCCCCAGCATTTT

j_call: TRBJ2-3
clone_size: -
v_call: TRBV28
d_call: -
cdr3_aa: CASSQLGHSTDTQYF
cdr3_nt: TGTGCCAGCAGCCAACTAGGCCATAGCACAGATACGCAGTATTTT

j_call: TRBJ1-4
clone_size: once
v_call: TRBV5-6
d_call: -
cdr3_aa: CASSRLTDSNEKLFF
cdr3_nt: TGTGCCAGCAGTCGACTCACGGACAGTAATGAAAAACTGTTTTTT

j_call: TRBJ2-4
clone_size: few
v_call: TRBV18
d_call: -
cdr3_aa: CASSHRDPERNIQYF
cdr3_nt: TGTGCCAGCTCACATCGGGACCCCGAGCGGAACATTCAGTACTTC

j_call: TRBJ1-1
clone_size: once
v_call: TRBV14
d_call: -
cdr3_aa: CASSPWGDTEAFF
cdr3_nt: TGTGCCAGCAGCCCGTGGGGGGACACTGAAGCTTTCTTT

j_call: TRBJ2-1
clone_size: -
v_call: TRBV2
d_call: -
cdr3_aa: CASSEVMQGYYNEQFF
cdr3_nt: TGTGCCAGCAGTGAGGTAATGCAGGGGTACTACAATGAGCAGTTCTTC

j_call: TRBJ1-2
clone_size: -
v_call: TRBV9
d_call: -
cdr3_aa: CASSAKRGVDYGYTF
cdr3_nt: TGTGCCAGCAGCGCCAAACGGGGGGTAGACTATGGCTACACCTTC

j_call: TRBJ2-1
clone_size: -
v_call: TRBV7-2
d_call: TRBD2
cdr3_aa: CASSLNSGGEQFF
cdr3_nt: TGTGCCAGCAGCTTAAATTCGGGGGGGGAGCAGTTCTTC

j_call: TRBJ2-1
clone_size: -
v_call: TRBV27
d_call: TRBD2
cdr3_aa: CAISSGAPWNEQFF
cdr3_nt: TGTGCCATCTCTAGCGGGGCCCCCTGGAATGAGCAGTTCTTC

j_call: TRBJ2-1
clone_size: -
v_call: TRBV10-3
d_call: -
cdr3_aa: CAISERGARDEQFF
cdr3_nt: TGTGCCATCAGTGAGCGGGGGGCCCGAGATGAGCAGTTCTTC

j_call: TRBJ1-5
clone_size: -
v_call: TRBV28
d_call: TRBD1
cdr3_aa: CASSLGQGYRQPQHF
cdr3_nt: TGTGCCAGCAGTTTGGGACAGGGATACCGTCAGCCCCAGCATTTT

j_call: TRBJ2-1
clone_size: medium-sized
v_call: TRBV10-3
d_call: TRBD2
cdr3_aa: CAISESMVLAGGPNEQFF
cdr3_nt: TGTGCCATCAGTGAGTCTATGGTCCTAGCGGGAGGGCCGAATGAGCAGTTCTTC

j_call: TRBJ1-5
clone_size: few
v_call: TRBV7-2
d_call: -
cdr3_aa: CASSFTQTNQPQHF
cdr3_nt: TGTGCCAGCAGCTTCACTCAGACAAATCAGCCCCAGCATTTT

j_call: TRBJ2-6
clone_size: -
v_call: TRBV29-1
d_call: -
cdr3_aa: CSVGTGTAGSGANVLTF
cdr3_nt: TGCAGCGTTGGGACCGGGACGGCCGGTTCTGGGGCCAACGTCCTGACTTTC

j_call: TRBJ2-7
clone_size: -
v_call: TRBV5-1
d_call: TRBD1
cdr3_aa: CASSLAGQGGYEQYF
cdr3_nt: TGCGCCAGCAGCTTGGCTGGACAGGGGGGGTACGAGCAGTACTTC

j_call: TRBJ1-5
clone_size: -
v_call: TRBV19
d_call: TRBD1
cdr3_aa: CAAGTGGWQPQHF
cdr3_nt: TGTGCCGCAGGGACAGGGGGCTGGCAGCCCCAGCATTTT

j_call: TRBJ2-7
clone_size: -
v_call: TRBV30
d_call: -
cdr3_aa: CAWSSQGLEQYF
cdr3_nt: TGTGCCTGGAGTTCTCAGGGACTCGAGCAGTACTTC

j_call: TRBJ2-1
clone_size: -
v_call: TRBV7-9
d_call: TRBD2
cdr3_aa: CASSRLGLAGNAGQFF
cdr3_nt: TGTGCCAGCAGCCGACTAGGACTAGCGGGAAATGCGGGGCAGTTCTTC

j_call: TRBJ2-2
clone_size: -
v_call: TRBV5-6
d_call: -
cdr3_aa: CASSLPGTGELFF
cdr3_nt: TGTGCCAGCAGCTTGCCAGGGACCGGGGAGCTGTTTTTT